This TCR beta chain was sequenced for a study of blood T cell repertoires in COVID-19. Assay used: immunoSEQ multiplex PCR; TCRdb lists only in-frame clones, some missing. The data show 250,000 to 350,000 clones, about 90% seen once. As to this clone: Within the sample, other DNA sequences also encode this same CDR3.

V lost 0 bases and J lost 7; bases outside the gene matches: 1. CDR1 is SGDLS, CDR2 YYNGEE, per germline. CDR3 size: 13 residues. The sequence derives from a woman aged 30 to 39 with COVID-19, enrolled during active disease. This sequence joins TRBV9 and TRBJ2-1; 7 bases match TRBD1. The sample was peripheral blood. This CDR3 reads CASSVAGGNEQFF. CDR3 nucleotides: TGTGCCAGCAGCGTAGCAGGGGGTAATGAGCAGTTCTTC.